This TCR beta chain was found in a study of blood T cell repertoires in COVID-19. The wider study: COVID-19 samples from acute and convalescent phases originated in the United States, Italy and Spain. T cells, B-cell-depleted T cells, or PBMCs provided the cDNA or gDNA that served as material.

Trimming stripped 6 bases from V and 0 bases from J, with 5 bases between. The germline V gene has CDR1 SQVTM and CDR2 ANQGSEA. CDR3 size: 11 residues. Libraries were prepared by immunoSEQ multiplex PCR; TCRdb keeps only in-frame clonotypes and omits some of them. The sample shows roughly 140,000 clones, more than 80% of them seen only once. Sequenced sample: peripheral blood. This chain joins TRBV29-1 and TRBJ2-5, with unresolved D. This sequence was found in a woman aged 55-69 years with active COVID-19. CDR3 in DNA: TGCAGCGTGACATACCAAGAGACCCAGTACTTC. Translating it yields CSVTYQETQYF.